This T cell receptor beta chain emerged from a study of metastatic and nonmetastatic thyroid tumors. Overall study context: For malignant and benign thyroid patients, tumor or nodule tissue and blood were the sources whose repertoires were compared. Overall study results and limits: It was reportedly found that TCR beta diversity was significantly higher in malignant thyroid tumors than in benign nodules, a difference seen in both blood and tumor samples.

A remark on this clone: The target antigen is unknown. A clone one base away is much larger, so this may be a read error.

Germline V gives CDR1 SGHVS, CDR2 FQNEAQ. This CDR3 has 15 residues. The ends lost 1 base at V and 7 bases at J; junction bases unmatched: 4. Prior to thyroid surgery, none of the patients had received any treatment. As processed by the authors: The study's classifier, a distant-metastasis tool for papillary thyroid cancer, was built using CDR3 differences across clinicopathological groups. TCRdb re-analyzed the PCR reads using MiXCR. V and J calls and clone size were set by TCRdb, not the authors. The sample lists thousands of clones, about 30% occurring once. This TCR was recovered from a female donor with papillary thyroid cancer or a benign thyroid nodule (not recorded which). Some clones in this sample may be carry-over from other donors' samples. Sequenced: tumor tissue. This sequence joins TRBV7-8 and TRBJ2-5; 12 bases are a match to TRBD2. CDR3 nucleotides: TGTGCCAGCAGCTTAGTCCCTAGCGGGAGGGGGACCCAGTACTTC. Translated: CASSLVPSGRGTQYF.